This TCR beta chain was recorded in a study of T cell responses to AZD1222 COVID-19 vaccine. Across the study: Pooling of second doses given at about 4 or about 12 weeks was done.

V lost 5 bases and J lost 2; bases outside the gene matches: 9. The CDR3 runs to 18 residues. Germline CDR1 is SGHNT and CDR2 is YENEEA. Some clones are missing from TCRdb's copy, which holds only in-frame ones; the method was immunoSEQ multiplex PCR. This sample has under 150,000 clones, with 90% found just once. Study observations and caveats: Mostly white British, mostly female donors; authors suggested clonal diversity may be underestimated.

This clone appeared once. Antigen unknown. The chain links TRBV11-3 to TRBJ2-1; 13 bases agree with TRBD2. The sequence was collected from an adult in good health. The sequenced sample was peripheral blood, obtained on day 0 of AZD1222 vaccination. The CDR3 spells CASSGGSLAGGAYNEQFF. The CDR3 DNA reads TGTGCCAGCAGCGGGGGGTCACTAGCGGGAGGGGCCTACAATGAGCAGTTCTTC.